Described below is a single T cell receptor (beta chain) sequence and its context. The sample belongs to a study of cytomegalovirus exposure and HLA in healthy donors. Primers for the PCR totalled 60 Vbeta and 13 Jbeta. Profiled with immunoSEQ multiplex PCR; TCRdb holds only in-frame clones, not every one. This repertoire comprises under 40,000 clones; its ten largest clones make up 3% to 3.5%. This CDR3 is built from 15 residues. J gave up 7 bases and V 4 bases, and 2 bases lay outside the gene matches. Germline lookup yields CDR1 SGHRS and CDR2 YFSETQ. Sequenced sample: PBMCs. The rearrangement joins TRBV5-1 to TRBJ2-1, with TRBD2 identical over 16 bases. The clonotype originates from a woman aged 35 to 49 in good health and CMV-seropositive. In DNA, the CDR3 is TGCGCCAGCAGCGGGACTAGCGGGAGGGAGAATGAGCAGTTCTTC. Translated, it gives CASSGTSGRENEQFF.